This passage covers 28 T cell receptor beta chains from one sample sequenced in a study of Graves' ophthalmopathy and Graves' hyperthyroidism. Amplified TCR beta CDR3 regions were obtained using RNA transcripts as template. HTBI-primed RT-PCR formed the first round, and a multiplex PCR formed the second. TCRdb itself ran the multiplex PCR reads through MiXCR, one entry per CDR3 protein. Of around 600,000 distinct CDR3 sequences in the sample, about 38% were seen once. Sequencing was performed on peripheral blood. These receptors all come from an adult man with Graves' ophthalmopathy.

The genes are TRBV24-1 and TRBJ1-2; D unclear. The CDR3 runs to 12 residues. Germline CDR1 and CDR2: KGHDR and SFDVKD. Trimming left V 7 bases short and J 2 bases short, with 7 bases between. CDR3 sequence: CATSSHNYGYTF. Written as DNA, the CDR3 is TGTGCCACCAGCAGTCACAACTATGGCTACACCTTC.

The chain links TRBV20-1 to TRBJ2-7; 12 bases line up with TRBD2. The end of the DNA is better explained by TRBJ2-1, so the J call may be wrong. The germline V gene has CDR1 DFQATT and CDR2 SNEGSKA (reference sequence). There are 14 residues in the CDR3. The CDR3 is CSARASGGASEQFF. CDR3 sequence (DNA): TGCAGTGCTAGGGCTAGCGGGGGGGCGAGTGAGCAGTTCTTC.

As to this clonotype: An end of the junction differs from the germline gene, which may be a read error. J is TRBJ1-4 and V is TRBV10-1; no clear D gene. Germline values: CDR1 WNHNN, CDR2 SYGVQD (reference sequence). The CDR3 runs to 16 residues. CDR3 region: CASSPQEVVANEKLFF. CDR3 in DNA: TGTGCCAGCTCCCCCCAGGAGGTTGTGGCTAATGAAAAACTGTTTTTT.

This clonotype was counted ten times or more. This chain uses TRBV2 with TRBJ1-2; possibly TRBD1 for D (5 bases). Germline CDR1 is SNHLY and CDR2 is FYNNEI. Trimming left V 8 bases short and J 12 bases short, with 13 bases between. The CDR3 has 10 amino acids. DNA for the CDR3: TGTGCCAGCTTGGGGACCCCCAACACCTTC. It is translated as CASLGTPNTF.

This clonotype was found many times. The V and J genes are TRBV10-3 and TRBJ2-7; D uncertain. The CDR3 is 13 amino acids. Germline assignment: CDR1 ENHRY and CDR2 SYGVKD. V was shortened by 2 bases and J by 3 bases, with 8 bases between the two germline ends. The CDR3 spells CAISERRYYEQYF. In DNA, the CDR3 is TGTGCCATCAGTGAGCGCAGGTACTACGAGCAGTACTTC.

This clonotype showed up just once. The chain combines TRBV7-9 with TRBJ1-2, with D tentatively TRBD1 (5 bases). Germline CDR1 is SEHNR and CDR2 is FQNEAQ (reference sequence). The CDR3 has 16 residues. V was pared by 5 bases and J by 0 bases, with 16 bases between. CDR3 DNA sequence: TGTGCCAGCAGCCGGTCCCGGGACGGTGCTAACTATGGCTACACCTTC. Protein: CASSRSRDGANYGYTF.

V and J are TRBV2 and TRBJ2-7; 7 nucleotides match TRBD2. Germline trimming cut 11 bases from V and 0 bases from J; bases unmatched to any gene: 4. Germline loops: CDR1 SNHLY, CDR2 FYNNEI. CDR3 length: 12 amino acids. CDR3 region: CAGGGTSYEQYF. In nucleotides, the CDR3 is TGTGCCGGCGGGGGAACCTCCTACGAGCAGTACTTC.

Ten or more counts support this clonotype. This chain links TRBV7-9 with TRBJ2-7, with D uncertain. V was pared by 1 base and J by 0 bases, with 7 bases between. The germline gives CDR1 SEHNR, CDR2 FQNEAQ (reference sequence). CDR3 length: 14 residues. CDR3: CASSLVQSSYEQYF. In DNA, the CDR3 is TGTGCCAGCAGCTTAGTCCAGAGCTCCTACGAGCAGTACTTC. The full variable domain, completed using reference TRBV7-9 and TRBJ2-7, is DTGVSQNPRHKITKRGQNVTFRCDPISEHNRLYWYRQTLGQGPEFLTYFQNEAQLEKSRLLSDRFSAERPKGSFSTLEIQRTEQGDSAMYLCASSLVQSSYEQYFGPGTRLTVT.

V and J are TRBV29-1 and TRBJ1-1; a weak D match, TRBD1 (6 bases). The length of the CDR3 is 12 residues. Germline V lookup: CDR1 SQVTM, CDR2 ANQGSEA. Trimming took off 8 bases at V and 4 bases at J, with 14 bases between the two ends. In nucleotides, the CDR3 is TGCAGCACCCGATTAGGGGGCACTGAAGCTTTCTTT. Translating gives CSTRLGGTEAFF.

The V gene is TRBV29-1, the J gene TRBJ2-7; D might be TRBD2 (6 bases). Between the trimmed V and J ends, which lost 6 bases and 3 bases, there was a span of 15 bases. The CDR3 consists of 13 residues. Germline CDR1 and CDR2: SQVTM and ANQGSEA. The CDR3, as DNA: TGCAGCGTCTCCGGGGCGGGGAGCTACGAGCAGTACTTC. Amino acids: CSVSGAGSYEQYF.

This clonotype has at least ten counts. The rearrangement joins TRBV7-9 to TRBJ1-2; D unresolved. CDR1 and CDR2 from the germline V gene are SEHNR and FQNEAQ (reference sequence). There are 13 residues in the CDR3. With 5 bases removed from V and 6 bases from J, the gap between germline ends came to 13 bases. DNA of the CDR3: TGTGCCAGCAGCCGTCCGGAGGCGGATGGCTACACCTTC. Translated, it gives CASSRPEADGYTF.

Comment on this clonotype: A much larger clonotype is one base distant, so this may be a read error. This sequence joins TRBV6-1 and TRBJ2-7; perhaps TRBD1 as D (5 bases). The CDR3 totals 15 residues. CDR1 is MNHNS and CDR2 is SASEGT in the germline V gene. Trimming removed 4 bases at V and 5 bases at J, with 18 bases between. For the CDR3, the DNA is TGTGCCAGCAGTGCCGGAGACAGTCGGGCGCACGAGCAGTACTTC. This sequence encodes CASSAGDSRAHEQYF.

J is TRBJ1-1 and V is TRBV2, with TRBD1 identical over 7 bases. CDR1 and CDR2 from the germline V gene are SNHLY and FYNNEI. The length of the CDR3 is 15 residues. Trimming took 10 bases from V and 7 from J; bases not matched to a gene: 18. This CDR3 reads CATSRDPGTDIEAFF. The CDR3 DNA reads TGTGCCACCAGCAGGGATCCCGGGACAGACATTGAAGCTTTCTTT. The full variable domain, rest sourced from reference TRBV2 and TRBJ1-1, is EPEVTQTPSHQVTQMGQEVILRCVPISNHLYFYWYRQILGQKVEFLVSFYNNEISEKSEIFDDQFSVERPDGSNFTLKIRSTKLEDSAMYFCATSRDPGTDIEAFFGQGTRLTVV.

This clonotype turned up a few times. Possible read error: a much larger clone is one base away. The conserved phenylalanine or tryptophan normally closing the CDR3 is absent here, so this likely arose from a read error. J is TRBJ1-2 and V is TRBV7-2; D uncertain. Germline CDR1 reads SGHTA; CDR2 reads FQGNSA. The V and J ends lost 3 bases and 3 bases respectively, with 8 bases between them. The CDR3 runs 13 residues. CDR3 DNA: TGTGCCAGCAGCTTGGAGGAGGACTATGGCTACACCCTC. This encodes CASSLEEDYGYTL.

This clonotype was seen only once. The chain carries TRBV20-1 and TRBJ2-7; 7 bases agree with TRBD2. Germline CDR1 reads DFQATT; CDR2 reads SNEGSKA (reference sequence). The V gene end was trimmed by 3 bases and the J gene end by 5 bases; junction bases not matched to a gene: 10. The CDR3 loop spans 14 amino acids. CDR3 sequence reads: CSAREGAGLNEQYF. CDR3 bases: TGCAGTGCTAGGGAGGGAGCGGGACTCAACGAGCAGTACTTC.

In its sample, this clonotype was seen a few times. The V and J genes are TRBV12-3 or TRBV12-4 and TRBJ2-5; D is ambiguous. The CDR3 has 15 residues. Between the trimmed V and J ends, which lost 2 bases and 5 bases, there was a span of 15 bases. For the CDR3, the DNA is TGTGCCAGCAGTTTAATCATGGGTTTCGCTGAGACCCAGTACTTC. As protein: CASSLIMGFAETQYF.

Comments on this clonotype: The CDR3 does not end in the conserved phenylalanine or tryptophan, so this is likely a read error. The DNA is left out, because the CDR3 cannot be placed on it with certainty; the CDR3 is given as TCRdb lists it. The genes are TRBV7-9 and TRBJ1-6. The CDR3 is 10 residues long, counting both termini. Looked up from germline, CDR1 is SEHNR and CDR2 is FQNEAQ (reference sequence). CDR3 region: CASSLVSVHY.

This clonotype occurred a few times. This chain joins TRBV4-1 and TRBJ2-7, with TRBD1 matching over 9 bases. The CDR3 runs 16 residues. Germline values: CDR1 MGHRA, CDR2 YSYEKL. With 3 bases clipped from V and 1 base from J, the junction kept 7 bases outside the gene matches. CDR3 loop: CASSQRDRATSYEQYF. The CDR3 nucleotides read TGCGCCAGCAGCCAGAGGGACAGGGCCACGTCCTACGAGCAGTACTTC.

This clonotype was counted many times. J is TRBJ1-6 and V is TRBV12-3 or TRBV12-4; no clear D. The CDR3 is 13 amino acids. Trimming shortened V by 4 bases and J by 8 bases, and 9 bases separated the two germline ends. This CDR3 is CASSWTDYSPLHF. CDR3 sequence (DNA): TGTGCCAGCAGTTGGACGGATTATTCACCCCTCCACTTT.

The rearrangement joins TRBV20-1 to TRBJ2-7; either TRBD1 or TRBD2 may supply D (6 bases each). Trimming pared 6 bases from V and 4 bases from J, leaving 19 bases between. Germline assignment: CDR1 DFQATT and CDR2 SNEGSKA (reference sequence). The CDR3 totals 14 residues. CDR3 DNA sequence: TGCAGTGCCCCGCTCGGGGGCGTGAGGTACGAGCAGTACTTC. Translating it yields CSAPLGGVRYEQYF.

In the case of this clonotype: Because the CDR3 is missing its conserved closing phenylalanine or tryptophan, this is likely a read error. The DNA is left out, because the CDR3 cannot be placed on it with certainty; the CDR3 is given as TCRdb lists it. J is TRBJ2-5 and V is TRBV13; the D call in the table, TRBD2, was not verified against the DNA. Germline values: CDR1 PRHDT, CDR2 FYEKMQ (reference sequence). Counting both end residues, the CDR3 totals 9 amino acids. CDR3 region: CASSSRKTS.

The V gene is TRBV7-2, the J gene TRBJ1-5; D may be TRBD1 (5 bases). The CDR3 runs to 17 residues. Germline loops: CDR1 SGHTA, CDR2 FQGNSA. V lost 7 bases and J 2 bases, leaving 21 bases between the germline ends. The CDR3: CASNIGGVSGGNQPQHF. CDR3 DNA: TGTGCCAGCAACATCGGAGGGGTTAGCGGGGGCAATCAGCCCCAGCATTTT.

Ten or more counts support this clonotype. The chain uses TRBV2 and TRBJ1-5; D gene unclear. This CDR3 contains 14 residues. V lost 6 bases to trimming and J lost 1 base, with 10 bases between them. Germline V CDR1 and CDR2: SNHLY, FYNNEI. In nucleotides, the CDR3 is TGTGCCAGCAGAGAGGTGGACAGCAATCAGCCCCAGCATTTT. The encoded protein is CASREVDSNQPQHF. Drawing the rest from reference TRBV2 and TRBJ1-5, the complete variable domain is EPEVTQTPSHQVTQMGQEVILRCVPISNHLYFYWYRQILGQKVEFLVSFYNNEISEKSEIFDDQFSVERPDGSNFTLKIRSTKLEDSAMYFCASREVDSNQPQHFGDGTRLSIL.

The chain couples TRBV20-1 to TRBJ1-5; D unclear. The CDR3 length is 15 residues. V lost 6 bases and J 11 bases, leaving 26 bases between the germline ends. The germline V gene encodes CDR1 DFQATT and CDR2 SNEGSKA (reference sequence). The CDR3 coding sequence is TGCAGTGCCCCCAGCCCGGACGGAGTACAGAGGACCCAGCATTTT. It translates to CSAPSPDGVQRTQHF.

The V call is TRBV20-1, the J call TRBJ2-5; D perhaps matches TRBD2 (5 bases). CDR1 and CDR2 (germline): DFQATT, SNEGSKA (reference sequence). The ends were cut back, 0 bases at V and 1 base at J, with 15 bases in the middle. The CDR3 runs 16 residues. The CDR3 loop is CSARDLGGLPQETQYF. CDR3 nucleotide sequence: TGCAGTGCTAGAGATCTGGGCGGGCTTCCCCAAGAGACCCAGTACTTC.

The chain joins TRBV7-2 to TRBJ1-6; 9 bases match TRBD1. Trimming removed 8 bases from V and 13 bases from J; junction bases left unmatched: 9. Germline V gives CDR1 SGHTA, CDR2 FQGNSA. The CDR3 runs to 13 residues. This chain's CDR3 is CASGGQGGQPLHF. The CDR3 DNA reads TGTGCCAGCGGGGGACAGGGCGGCCAGCCCCTCCACTTT. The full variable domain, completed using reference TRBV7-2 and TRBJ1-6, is GAGVSQSPSNKVTEKGKDVELRCDPISGHTALYWYRQSLGQGLEFLIYFQGNSAPDKSGLPSDRFSAERTGGSVSTLTIQRTQQEDSAVYLCASGGQGGQPLHFGNGTRLTVT.

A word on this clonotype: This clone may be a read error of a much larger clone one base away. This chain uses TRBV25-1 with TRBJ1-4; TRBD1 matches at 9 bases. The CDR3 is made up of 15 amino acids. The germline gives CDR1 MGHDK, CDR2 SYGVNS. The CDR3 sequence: CASSRGTGFWEKLVF. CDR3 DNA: TGTGCCAGCAGCCGCGGGACAGGGTTTTGGGAAAAACTGGTTTTT.

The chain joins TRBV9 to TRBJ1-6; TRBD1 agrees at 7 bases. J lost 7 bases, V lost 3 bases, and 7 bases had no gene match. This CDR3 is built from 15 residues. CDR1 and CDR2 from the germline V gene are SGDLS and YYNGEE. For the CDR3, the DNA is TGTGCCAGCAGCGGAGCCGGGACAGCAAATTCACCCCTCCACTTT. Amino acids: CASSGAGTANSPLHF.